The 23 T cell receptor beta chains below come from one sample, sequenced in a study of regulatory T cells in long-lasting Graves disease. Combining iRepertoire HTBI primers with Arm-PCR of CDR3 regions, the authors built TCR beta libraries. One entry per CDR3 protein, called by TCRdb with MiXCR from the multiplex PCR reads. Here the sample spans 360,000 or so distinct CDR3 sequences, 23% being singletons. Documented time point: persistent/refractory GD, antithyroid drugs over 5 years with positive TRAb. PBMCs provided the RNA from which the TCR library was made. The material sequenced was peripheral blood mononuclear cells (PBMCs), taken when the disease was refractory, from a patient treated with antithyroid drugs. These receptors all come from a woman aged 40 to 49 with Graves disease.

The chain couples TRBV28 to TRBJ2-3, with a weak D call TRBD1 (6 bases). Trimming left V 7 bases short and J 4 bases short, with 21 bases between. CDR1 is MDHEN and CDR2 is SYDVKM in the germline V gene. The CDR3 covers 16 residues. The CDR3: CASTGAHHGSSDTQYF. CDR3 nucleotide sequence: TGTGCCAGCACAGGGGCCCACCACGGGTCATCAGATACGCAGTATTTT. Filled out from reference TRBV28 and TRBJ2-3, the complete variable domain reads DVKVTQSSRYLVKRTGEKVFLECVQDMDHENMFWYRQDPGLGLRLIYFSYDVKMKEKGDIPEGYSVSREKKERFSLILESASTNQTSMYLCASTGAHHGSSDTQYFGPGTRLTVL.

The chain recombines TRBV5-6 with TRBJ1-5, with TRBD1 as a possible D gene (5 bases). The CDR3 sequence is 17 residues long. The germline CDR1 and CDR2 sequences are SGHDT and YYEEEE. Trimming cost V 1 base and J 0 bases, with 14 bases left between them. The CDR3 bases are TGTGCCAGCAGCTTGTTTCAGGGCATGGATAGCAATCAGCCCCAGCATTTT. It is translated as CASSLFQGMDSNQPQHF.

This clonotype was observed many times. J is TRBJ2-3 and V is TRBV2; 7 bases agree with TRBD2. The CDR3 consists of 15 residues. The germline gives CDR1 SNHLY, CDR2 FYNNEI. V shed 6 bases, J shed 4 bases, and the junction held 10 bases outside the gene matches. Here the CDR3 reads CASRAAGSFADTQYF. CDR3 bases: TGTGCCAGCAGGGCAGCGGGATCGTTTGCAGATACGCAGTATTTT.

This clonotype came up many times. The chain has TRBV11-2 and TRBJ2-7, with a weak D call TRBD2 (7 bases). With 3 bases removed from V and 11 bases from J, the gap between germline ends came to 11 bases. The CDR3 runs 11 residues. The germline CDR1 and CDR2 sequences are SGHAT and FQNNGV. CDR3 sequence reads: CASSFGGQEYF. DNA of the CDR3: TGTGCCAGCAGCTTCGGGGGGCAGGAGTACTTC.

The chain employs TRBV5-1 and TRBJ2-1; TRBD2 aligns across 7 bases. J was trimmed by 7 bases and V by 0 bases; bases with no gene match: 7. CDR1 and CDR2 (germline): SGHRS, YFSETQ. CDR3 size: 15 residues. CDR3 residues: CASSLGLAAENEQFF. The CDR3 nucleotides are TGCGCCAGCAGCTTGGGGCTAGCGGCGGAGAATGAGCAGTTCTTC. Using reference TRBV5-1 and TRBJ2-1 for the parts outside the CDR3, the full variable domain is KAGVTQTPRYLIKTRGQQVTLSCSPISGHRSVSWYQQTPGQGLQFLFEYFSETQRNKGNFPGRFSGRQFSNSRSEMNVSTLELGDSALYLCASSLGLAAENEQFFGPGTRLTVL.

The chain employs TRBV6-1 and TRBJ2-2; 7 positions agree with TRBD2. Per the germline V gene, CDR1 is MNHNS and CDR2 is SASEGT. V lost 6 bases to trimming and J lost 5 bases; unmatched junction nucleotides: 12. CDR3 size: 16 residues. In DNA, the CDR3 is TGTGCCAGCAGCGCTTCGGGCGGGAGAGGGACCGGGGAGCTGTTTTTT. It encodes CASSASGGRGTGELFF.

This clonotype was counted at least ten times. CDR3 region: CASSRNRIEQYF. DNA for the CDR3: TGTGCCAGCAGTCGAAATAGGATCGAGCAGTACTTC. The chain carries TRBV6-1 and TRBJ2-7; no definite D call. Looked up from germline, CDR1 is MNHNS and CDR2 is SASEGT. V lost 5 bases to trimming and J lost 6 bases, with 11 bases between them. CDR3 length: 12 amino acids.

About this clonotype: With a far larger clone one base away, a read error is the likely cause. The conserved phenylalanine or tryptophan is not found at the CDR3 terminus, so this likely reflects a read error. The rearrangement joins TRBV2 to TRBJ2-7; no definite D call. The tail of the sequence fits TRBJ2-5 better, so the J call may be wrong. This CDR3 contains 16 residues. The germline gives CDR1 SNHLY, CDR2 FYNNEI. CDR3 coding DNA: TGTGCCAGCAGTGATCGTGGAACATCAAACCAAGAGACCCAGTACCTC. Translation gives CASSDRGTSNQETQYL.

The chain joins TRBV7-9 to TRBJ1-1; TRBD1 is a possible D gene (6 bases). The CDR3 is 14 residues long. V lost 1 base and J 6 bases, leaving 12 bases between the germline ends. Germline V gene sequence: CDR1 SEHNR, CDR2 FQNEAQ (reference sequence). CDR3 in amino acids: CASSLDGGIAEAFF. CDR3 in DNA: TGTGCCAGCAGCTTAGATGGGGGCATAGCTGAAGCTTTCTTT.

This clonotype was observed many times. The rearrangement links TRBV27 to TRBJ2-2, with a possible D match to TRBD2 (6 bases). Trimming removed 5 bases from V and 0 bases from J, with 13 bases in between. Germline loops: CDR1 MNHEY, CDR2 SMNVEV (reference sequence). The CDR3 covers 16 residues. As DNA, the CDR3 is TGTGCCAGCAGTCCCTTAGCGGTAACGAACACCGGGGAGCTGTTTTTT. This encodes CASSPLAVTNTGELFF.

This rearrangement joins TRBV2 to TRBJ1-6, with D maybe TRBD1 (5 bases). Germline V CDR1 and CDR2: SNHLY, FYNNEI. This CDR3 spans 15 amino acids. Trimming took 6 bases from V and 7 from J, leaving 16 bases between them. The CDR3, as DNA: TGTGCCAGCAGAGGGGCCCTAGCCGCGAATTCACCCCTCCACTTT. Its protein product is CASRGALAANSPLHF.

V and J are TRBV6-1 and TRBJ1-2; TRBD1 is a possible D gene (5 bases). The germline V gene has CDR1 MNHNS and CDR2 SASEGT. Trimming left V 5 bases short and J 6 bases short, with 19 bases between. The CDR3 runs to 15 residues. The CDR3 region is CASSPAPPWTNGYTF. DNA for the CDR3: TGTGCCAGCAGTCCCGCTCCTCCATGGACAAATGGCTACACCTTC.

J is TRBJ2-7 and V is TRBV6-1, with D perhaps assigned TRBD1 or TRBD2 (5 bases each). This CDR3 has 13 residues. V was clipped by 5 bases and J by 2 bases, with 10 bases between them. CDR1 is MNHNS and CDR2 is SASEGT in the germline V gene. This CDR3 is CASSLRGTYEQYF. Written as DNA, the CDR3 is TGTGCCAGCAGTCTGAGGGGAACCTACGAGCAGTACTTC.

The chain uses TRBV19 and TRBJ1-1, with D maybe TRBD1 (6 bases). V dropped 1 base and J dropped 0 bases, with 9 bases sitting between them. From germline, CDR1 is LNHDA and CDR2 SQIVND (reference sequence). The CDR3 is 15 residues long. The CDR3 loop is CASSIGGHLNTEAFF. The CDR3 nucleotides are TGTGCCAGTAGTATAGGGGGACACCTGAACACTGAAGCTTTCTTT.

The chain has TRBV4-2 and TRBJ2-3, with 9 bases matching TRBD2. The CDR3 is 19 residues long. V shed 0 bases and J 3 bases; nucleotides not matched to a gene: 13. CDR1 is LGHNA, CDR2 YNFKEQ, per germline. Here the CDR3 DNA reads TGTGCCAGCAGCCAAGAAAGGGATAGCGGGAGTGTTGTAACAGATACGCAGTATTTT. Protein product: CASSQERDSGSVVTDTQYF.

About this clonotype: A much more abundant neighbour one base away suggests this may be a read error. This chain connects TRBV2 to TRBJ2-7; no reliable D call. Germline CDR1 is SNHLY and CDR2 is FYNNEI. The CDR3 contains 13 residues. The CDR3 loop reads CASSLMWHYKQYF. The CDR3 DNA sequence: TGTGCCAGCAGTTTAATGTGGCACTACAAGCAGTACTTC.

V gene TRBV12-3 or TRBV12-4 combines with J gene TRBJ2-6, with a tentative D call TRBD2 (6 bases). Trimming pared 6 bases from V and 0 bases from J, leaving 21 bases between. The CDR3 sequence is 19 residues long. The CDR3 DNA follows: TGTGCCAGCAGCCGGGGGTGGGACTCCCTATTCTCTGGGGCCAACGTCCTGACTTTC. Its protein product is CASSRGWDSLFSGANVLTF.

Details on this clonotype: A junction boundary mismatches the germline segment, possibly from a read error. The V gene is TRBV7-8, the J gene TRBJ2-3; TRBD2 matches 7 bases. CDR3 size: 18 residues. Per germline, CDR1 SGHVS and CDR2 FQNEAQ. In nucleotides, the CDR3 is TGTGCCAGCAGCTTAGCCAACCGGGCAGCGGGAAAAGGAGATACGCAGTGTTTT. Amino acids: CASSLANRAAGKGDTQCF.

This clonotype has only a few counts. The chain uses TRBV20-1 and TRBJ2-5, with 8 bases lining up with TRBD2. The germline V gene encodes CDR1 DFQATT and CDR2 SNEGSKA (reference sequence). J was trimmed by 2 bases and V by 5 bases; bases with no gene match: 19. CDR3 size: 18 residues. The CDR3, as DNA: TGCAGTGCTCAAATAGAGAGCGGGAGAGATCGGAGACAAGAGACCCAGTACTTC. Its protein product is CSAQIESGRDRRQETQYF.

The table lists this clonotype with a few counts. The chain combines TRBV5-1 with TRBJ2-6; TRBD1 might be the D (6 bases). Germline-derived CDR1 and CDR2 are SGHRS and YFSETQ. The CDR3 is 15 residues long. V was clipped by 4 bases and J by 3 bases, with 11 bases between them. The DNA for the CDR3 is TGCGCCAGCAGCCCACAGGGATTTGGGGCCAACGTCCTGACTTTC. It translates to CASSPQGFGANVLTF.

This clonotype was detected many times. The rearrangement links TRBV28 to TRBJ2-7, with D perhaps matching TRBD2 (5 bases). The germline V gene has CDR1 MDHEN and CDR2 SYDVKM. This CDR3 has 15 amino acids. V lost 5 bases and J 5 bases, leaving 19 bases between the germline ends. The CDR3 here is CASSPYSGKDHEQYF. The CDR3 bases are TGTGCCAGCAGTCCATATTCCGGGAAGGACCACGAGCAGTACTTC. Filled out from reference TRBV28 and TRBJ2-7, the complete variable domain reads DVKVTQSSRYLVKRTGEKVFLECVQDMDHENMFWYRQDPGLGLRLIYFSYDVKMKEKGDIPEGYSVSREKKERFSLILESASTNQTSMYLCASSPYSGKDHEQYFGPGTRLTVT.

This clonotype was seen ten or more times. This chain uses TRBV20-1 with TRBJ2-5; the match to TRBD2 covers 15 bases. J lost 5 bases, V lost 5 bases, and 6 bases had no gene match. Per germline, CDR1 DFQATT and CDR2 SNEGSKA (reference sequence). The CDR3 sequence is 15 residues long. CDR3: CSADGLAGGWETQYF. The CDR3 coding sequence is TGCAGTGCTGATGGACTAGCGGGAGGGTGGGAGACCCAGTACTTC.

As for this clonotype: Its ends do not fully match the called genes, so a read error is possible. The gene calls are TRBV5-4 and TRBJ2-5; no firm D call. Per the germline V gene, CDR1 is SGHNT and CDR2 is YYREEE (reference sequence). The CDR3 runs to 18 residues. The CDR3, as DNA: TGTGTCAGCAGCTTGTGCCGTGTGGCAGGAAACAGCGTGGAGACCCAGTACTTC. This sequence encodes CVSSLCRVAGNSVETQYF.